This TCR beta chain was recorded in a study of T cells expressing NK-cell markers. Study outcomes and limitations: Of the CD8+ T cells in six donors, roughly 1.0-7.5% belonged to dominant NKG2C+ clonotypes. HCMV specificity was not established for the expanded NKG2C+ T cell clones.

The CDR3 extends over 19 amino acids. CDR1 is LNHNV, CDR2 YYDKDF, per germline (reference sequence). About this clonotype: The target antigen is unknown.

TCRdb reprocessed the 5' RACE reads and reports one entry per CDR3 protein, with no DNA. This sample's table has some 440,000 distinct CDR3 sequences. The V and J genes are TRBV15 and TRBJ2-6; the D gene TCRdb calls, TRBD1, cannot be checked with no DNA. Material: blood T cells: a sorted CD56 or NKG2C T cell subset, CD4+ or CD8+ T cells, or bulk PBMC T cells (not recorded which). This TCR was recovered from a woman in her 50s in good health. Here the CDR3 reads CATSRAYRDNPSGANVLTF.